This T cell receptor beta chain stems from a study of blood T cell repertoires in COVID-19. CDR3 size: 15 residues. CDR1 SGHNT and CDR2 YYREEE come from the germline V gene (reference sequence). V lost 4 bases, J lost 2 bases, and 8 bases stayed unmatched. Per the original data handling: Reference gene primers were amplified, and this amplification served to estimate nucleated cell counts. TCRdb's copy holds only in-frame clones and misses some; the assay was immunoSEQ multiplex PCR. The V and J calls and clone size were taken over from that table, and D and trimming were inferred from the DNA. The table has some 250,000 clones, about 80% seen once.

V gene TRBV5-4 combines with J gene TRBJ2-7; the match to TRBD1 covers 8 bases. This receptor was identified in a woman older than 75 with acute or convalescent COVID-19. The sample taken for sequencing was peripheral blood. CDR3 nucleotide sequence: TGTGCCAGCAGCCCAGACAGGGGAGCCCCCTACGAGCAGTACTTC. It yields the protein CASSPDRGAPYEQYF. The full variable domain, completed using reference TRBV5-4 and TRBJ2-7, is ETGVTQSPTHLIKTRGQQVTLRCSSQSGHNTVSWYQQALGQGPQFIFQYYREEENGRGNFPPRFSGLQFPNYSSELNVNALELDDSALYLCASSPDRGAPYEQYFGPGTRLTVT.